This section outlines one T cell receptor beta chain sequence together with its context. Its antigen is undetermined. TCRdb reprocessed the 5' RACE reads and keeps a single row for each CDR3 protein, giving no DNA. This repertoire comprises about 540,000 distinct CDR3 sequences; its ten largest clones make up approximately 3.6%. The CDR3 loop spans 17 amino acids. In germline, CDR1 is KGHSH, CDR2 LQKENI. The data are from a study of T cells expressing NK-cell markers. Across the study: In the group of eight sequenced donors, seven were HCMV-seropositive and one was seronegative.

General study points: CD8+ T cells in roughly six donors included dominant NKG2C+ clonotypes at roughly 1.0-8%.

Sequencing input: blood T cells: a sorted CD56 or NKG2C T cell subset, CD4+ or CD8+ T cells, or bulk PBMC T cells (not recorded which). The genes are TRBV18 and TRBJ2-5; TCRdb proposes TRBD2, but this gene call is untestable without DNA. This TCR was recovered from a man aged 18 to 30 in good health. The CDR3 protein is CASSPALRQGWQETQYF.